This entry lists 8 T cell receptor beta chains sequenced from one sample in a study of cytomegalovirus exposure and HLA in healthy donors. 13 Jbeta primers and 60 Vbeta primers were used for the PCR. Using immunoSEQ multiplex PCR, the repertoire was profiled, and TCRdb retains in-frame clones only, with some absent. This table holds over 200,000 clones, roughly 68% found once. The sample was PBMCs. The receptors derive from a man in his forties or fifties in good health and CMV-seropositive.

The CDR3 region is CATSRGRGTGELFF. Here the CDR3 DNA reads TGTGCCACCAGCAGAGGGCGGGGCACCGGGGAGCTGTTTTTT. The chain is built from TRBV15 and TRBJ2-2; possible D gene TRBD2, 6 bases. V shed 1 base and J shed 4 bases, with 7 bases lying between them. Germline CDR1 LNHNV, CDR2 YYDKDF (reference sequence). This CDR3 has 14 residues.

The chain links TRBV2 to TRBJ2-7, with 7 positions matching TRBD1. V was pared by 8 bases and J by 2 bases, with 6 bases of the junction left unmatched. The CDR3 runs 13 residues. Germline values: CDR1 SNHLY, CDR2 FYNNEI. CDR3 amino acids: CASSGTETYEQYF. CDR3 DNA sequence: TGTGCCAGCTCCGGGACAGAGACCTACGAGCAGTACTTC.

This clone was seen once. At one end, the junction sequence differs from germline, possibly due to a read error. The chain carries TRBV12-5 and TRBJ2-7; 7 bases line up with TRBD2. This CDR3 spans 15 amino acids. Per germline, CDR1 LGHNT and CDR2 FRNRAP. Here the CDR3 reads CASGLRAGESYEQSF. The CDR3 DNA reads TGTGCTAGTGGTTTGAGGGCGGGGGAATCCTACGAGCAGTCCTTC.

The rearrangement joins TRBV20-1 to TRBJ1-6, with no clear D. The V end was cut by 5 bases, the J end by 11 bases, with 7 bases between. Germline V gene sequence: CDR1 DFQATT, CDR2 SNEGSKA (reference sequence). The CDR3 is 10 residues long. CDR3 sequence reads: CSAGRTPLHF. As DNA, the CDR3 is TGCAGTGCTGGCAGGACACCCCTCCACTTT.

This clone showed up just once. This chain connects TRBV5-1 to TRBJ2-2, with 8 bases fitting TRBD1. Germline V gene data show CDR1 as SGHRS and CDR2 as YFSETQ. V dropped 6 bases and J dropped 4; count of bases not matched to a gene: 8. This CDR3 has 15 residues. In DNA, the CDR3 is TGCGCCAGCAAATCCGGGACAGGCACCACCGGGGAGCTGTTTTTT. Its protein product is CASKSGTGTTGELFF.

The chain employs TRBV5-6 and TRBJ2-2, with 9 bases fitting TRBD1. Germline CDR1 and CDR2: SGHDT and YYEEEE. The CDR3 consists of 15 residues. The junction had 9 bases not matched to a gene; V was cut back by 6 bases and J by 6 bases. The CDR3 loop is CASIHRGRGPGELFF. Here the CDR3 DNA reads TGTGCCAGCATACACAGGGGGCGCGGACCCGGGGAGCTGTTTTTT.

As concerns this clone: The same CDR3 arises from other DNA sequences in this sample as well. The rearrangement uses TRBV5-4 and TRBJ2-3, with D tentatively TRBD2 (6 bases). V lost 0 bases, J lost 1 base, and 6 bases lay in between. The length of the CDR3 is 14 residues. The V gene's germline CDR1 is SGHNT and CDR2 YYREEE (reference sequence). The CDR3 region has the DNA TGTGCCAGCAGCTTGGGCGGGGGCACAGATACGCAGTATTTT. Protein: CASSLGGGTDTQYF.

There are a few counts of this clone. The chain recombines TRBV4-1 with TRBJ1-6; D is uncertain. V dropped 4 bases and J dropped 0 bases, with 16 bases sitting between them. This CDR3 is built from 18 residues. Germline assignment: CDR1 MGHRA and CDR2 YSYEKL. CDR3 coding DNA: TGCGCCAGCAGCCCCCACTACCCAAAGAGCTCCTATAATTCACCCCTCCACTTT. As protein: CASSPHYPKSSYNSPLHF.